The 10 T cell receptor beta chains listed next were all sequenced from one sample in a study of blood T cell repertoires in COVID-19. Some clones are missing from TCRdb's copy, which holds only in-frame ones; the method was immunoSEQ multiplex PCR. Among roughly 80,000 clones, roughly four fifths were seen once, and the ten largest hold roughly 12%. The sequencing sample was made of peripheral blood. These receptor sequences come from a man older than 75 with acute or convalescent COVID-19.

V gene TRBV3-1 (or the pseudogene TRBV3-2) combines with J gene TRBJ1-5; no clear D gene. The CDR3 sequence is 12 residues long. Germline values: CDR1 LGHDT, CDR2 YNNKEL (reference sequence). Trimming pared 0 bases from V and 16 bases from J, leaving 13 bases between. CDR3 coding DNA: TGTGCCAGCAGCCAAGATCGGGTAGTTTACCATTTT. This sequence encodes CASSQDRVVYHF.

V gene TRBV19 combines with J gene TRBJ2-3, with 8 nucleotides matching TRBD2. The trim removed 7 bases at V and 1 base at J, leaving 13 bases unmatched. The CDR3 runs 17 residues. Germline V gives CDR1 LNHDA, CDR2 SQIVND (reference sequence). CDR3 amino acids: CASTSGSGTRGTDTQYF. Here the CDR3 DNA reads TGTGCCAGTACTAGTGGATCGGGGACTAGAGGCACAGATACGCAGTATTTT.

This sequence joins TRBV18 and TRBJ1-2; a possible D gene is TRBD1 (5 bases). CDR1 and CDR2 from the germline V gene are KGHSH and LQKENI. CDR3 length equals 13 residues. The V gene lost 1 base and the J gene lost 7 bases, with 10 bases spanning the gap. The CDR3 coding sequence is TGTGCCAGCTCACCACAGGGGAACGGTGGCTACACCTTC. Translation gives CASSPQGNGGYTF.

This chain joins TRBV6-5 and TRBJ2-7, with a weak D call TRBD2 (7 bases). The germline V gene encodes CDR1 MNHEY and CDR2 SVGAGI. Trimming took off 6 bases at V and 7 bases at J, with 22 bases between the two ends. The CDR3 has 15 amino acids. The CDR3 DNA is TGTGCCAGCAGCGTCAGACAGGCCAAGGGGGGGGAGCAGTACTTC. Translating gives CASSVRQAKGGEQYF.

This clone was seen once. CDR3 DNA: TGTGCCAGCAGCTTAGTCGGGACAGGGGCTTCAGATACGCAGTATTTT. It yields the protein CASSLVGTGASDTQYF. The rearrangement uses TRBV11-3 and TRBJ2-3, with 10 bases fitting TRBD1. V was pared by 1 base and J by 4 bases, with 5 bases of the junction left unmatched. Germline V gene data show CDR1 as SGHNT and CDR2 as YENEEA. This CDR3 is built from 16 residues. The full variable domain, with the rest looked up from reference TRBV11-3 and TRBJ2-3, is EAGVVQSPRYKIIEKKQPVAFWCNPISGHNTLYWYLQNLGQGPELLIRYENEEAVDDSQLPKDRFSAERLKGVDSTLKIQPAELGDSAVYLCASSLVGTGASDTQYFGPGTRLTVL.

The chain recombines TRBV10-2 with TRBJ1-5; TRBD1 matches 7 bases. CDR1 is WSHSY and CDR2 is SAAADI in the germline V gene. CDR3 length: 18 amino acids. The junction had 19 bases not matched to a gene; V was cut back by 9 bases and J by 2 bases. DNA of the CDR3: TGCGCCAGGAGTTGGCCTACAGGGGATGCTTGGCGCAATCAGCCCCAGCATTTT. Amino acid sequence: CARSWPTGDAWRNQPQHF.

This chain joins TRBV5-3 and TRBJ1-5; perhaps TRBD1 as D (5 bases). TRBV5-3 is an open reading frame, and its role is uncertain. Trimming removed 3 bases from V and 0 bases from J, with 16 bases in between. The CDR3 sequence is 17 residues long. CDR3 DNA sequence: TGTGCCAGAAGCTGGGACTCTCCAGAGTCTAGCAATCAGCCCCAGCATTTT. Its translation: CARSWDSPESSNQPQHF.

The chain recombines TRBV19 with TRBJ2-3; tentative D call: TRBD1 (5 bases). Germline-derived CDR1 and CDR2 are LNHDA and SQIVND (reference sequence). V was shortened by 2 bases and J by 1 base, with 7 bases between the two germline ends. This CDR3 spans 14 amino acids. CDR3: CASSIQGGTDTQYF. In DNA form, the CDR3 reads TGTGCCAGTAGTATACAGGGCGGCACAGATACGCAGTATTTT.

The CDR3 DNA is TGTGCCAGTACCAACCGGGGGGTACAGTCGGAAAAACTGTTTTTT. Its protein product is CASTNRGVQSEKLFF. This chain uses TRBV19 with TRBJ1-4; maybe TRBD1 (5 bases). This CDR3 contains 15 residues. Between the trimmed V and J ends, which lost 7 bases and 8 bases, there was a span of 20 bases. Per germline, CDR1 LNHDA and CDR2 SQIVND (reference sequence).

V usage is TRBV7-3 and J usage is TRBJ2-1; TRBD2 aligns across 10 bases. CDR3 length equals 15 residues. With V trimmed by 5 bases and J by 2 bases, 3 bases remained unmatched. Germline loops: CDR1 SGHTA, CDR2 FQGTGA. The CDR3: CASSLTSGTYNEQFF. CDR3 bases: TGTGCCAGCAGCCTTACTAGCGGGACCTACAATGAGCAGTTCTTC.